This T cell receptor (beta chain) was identified during a study of T-cell reconstitution after alpha-beta-depleted transplantation in children. Unique molecular identifiers were built into the TCRbeta library. Each CDR3 protein gets one entry after TCRdb re-called the PCR reads with MiXCR. The table records more than 25,000 distinct CDR3 sequences, roughly 5.7% of them present only once. This CDR3 has 15 amino acids. V was shortened by 5 bases and J by 7 bases, with 21 bases between the two germline ends. Looked up from germline, CDR1 is SGHAT and CDR2 is FQNNGV. Whole-study results and caveats: T-cell counts and diversity at one year following transplant were attributed mainly to newly produced T cells.

This clonotype was observed many times. No antigen is known for it. The rearrangement links TRBV11-2 to TRBJ2-7, with a tentative D call TRBD2 (5 bases). The receptor was derived from a male patient between 10 and 17 years old who had a stem cell transplant for acute myeloid leukemia, so the T cells may come from the graft donor. The sample consisted of PBMCs, mostly from graft donor cells, taken 180 days after TCRalphabeta/CD19-depleted stem cell transplant. Here the CDR3 reads CASSRGNVRPREQYF. DNA of the CDR3: TGTGCCAGCAGCCGAGGGAACGTGCGCCCTCGAGAGCAGTACTTC.